One and the same sample provided the 15 T cell receptor beta chains below, sequenced in a study of STAT3 mutations in large granular lymphocyte leukemia. The study, taken as a whole, reports: Every T-LGLL patient had at least one immunodominant TCRbeta clonotype.

No antigens are known for them. TCRdb's table, derived via immunoSEQ multiplex PCR, lists solely in-frame clones and lacks some. The top ten clones hold about 86% of a sample with roughly 12,000 clones, about 85% of them seen once. Sequencing was carried out using peripheral blood mononuclear cells. These receptor sequences come from an elderly man with T-cell large granular lymphocyte leukemia. Some clones in this sample may be carry-over from other donors' samples.

The chain recombines TRBV21-1 with TRBJ2-6; the table gives TRBD1 as D, unverified against the DNA. TRBV21-1 is an annotated pseudogene. This CDR3 comprises 17 residues. The CDR3, as DNA: TGTGCCAGTAGAACCGGGACAGGGCGTTCTGGGGCCAACGTCCTGACTTTC. Translating gives CASRTGTGRSGANVLTF.

This clone was detected once. This rearrangement joins TRBV14 to TRBJ2-1; D is unclear. Per the germline V gene, CDR1 is SGHDN and CDR2 is FVKESK. Trimming left V 0 bases short and J 6 bases short, with 21 bases between. The CDR3 extends over 18 amino acids. The CDR3: CASSQDLSGSAAFNEQFF. CDR3 in DNA: TGTGCCAGCAGCCAAGATCTATCCGGATCGGCCGCCTTCAATGAGCAGTTCTTC.

The J gene is TRBJ1-2, the V gene TRBV5-1; D ambiguous. This CDR3 has 14 residues. V was clipped by 3 bases and J by 8 bases, with 17 bases between them. In germline, CDR1 is SGHRS, CDR2 YFSETQ. CDR3 loop: CASSSTQSIGGYTF. The CDR3, as DNA: TGCGCCAGCAGCTCGACCCAAAGCATAGGGGGCTACACCTTC.

The CDR3 sequence is CASSQNNSPLHF. CDR3 nucleotides: TGCGCCAGCAGCCAAAATAATTCACCCCTCCACTTT. The genes are TRBV5-1 and TRBJ1-6; D gene uncertain. V lost 4 bases and J lost 5, with 4 bases in between. The CDR3 is 12 amino acids. Per germline, CDR1 SGHRS and CDR2 YFSETQ.

The V gene is TRBV7-2, the J gene TRBJ2-7; 7 positions agree with TRBD1. Germline V gene sequence: CDR1 SGHTA, CDR2 FQGNSA. J lost 7 bases, V lost 3 bases, and 15 bases had no gene match. The CDR3 runs 16 residues. CDR3 amino acids: CASSFGQVLPWGEQYF. The CDR3 DNA follows: TGTGCCAGCAGCTTTGGACAGGTCCTACCCTGGGGGGAGCAGTACTTC.

The chain employs TRBV6-5 and TRBJ2-5, with TRBD1 matching 7 bases. This CDR3 has 13 residues. The V segment lost 9 bases and the J segment 4 bases; nucleotides outside the gene matches: 8. From germline, CDR1 is MNHEY and CDR2 SVGAGI. CDR3 sequence reads: CASSRDRRETQYF. CDR3 coding DNA: TGTGCCAGTAGCCGGGACAGAAGAGAGACCCAGTACTTC.

V usage is TRBV7-2 and J usage is TRBJ2-5; no definite D call. The CDR3 spans 11 residues. The V gene's germline CDR1 is SGHTA and CDR2 FQGNSA. The V end lost 5 bases, the J end lost 3 bases, and 4 bases lay between the germline ends. The CDR3 is CASSPKETQYF. As DNA, the CDR3 is TGTGCCAGCAGCCCCAAAGAGACCCAGTACTTC.

This chain links TRBV29-1 with TRBJ1-1; no definite D call. V was cut by 5 bases and J by 7 bases, with 8 bases left in between. This CDR3 region has 10 residues. From germline, CDR1 is SQVTM and CDR2 ANQGSEA. For the CDR3, the DNA is TGCAGCGTTAAAACCTTTGAAGCTTTCTTT. This sequence encodes CSVKTFEAFF.

The rearrangement uses TRBV6-6 and TRBJ2-2, with D unresolved. Per germline, CDR1 MNHNY and CDR2 SVGAGI (reference sequence). The V gene lost 6 bases and the J gene lost 7 bases, with 9 bases spanning the gap. The CDR3 consists of 12 residues. The CDR3 here is CASRRGDGELFF. The CDR3 DNA follows: TGTGCCAGCAGGCGCGGAGACGGGGAGCTGTTTTTT.

The chain joins TRBV13 to TRBJ1-3, with 7 bases identical to TRBD1. The CDR3 is made up of 17 amino acids. Germline CDR1 PRHDT, CDR2 FYEKMQ (reference sequence). V dropped 7 bases and J dropped 0; count of bases not matched to a gene: 12. The CDR3: CASTLRTGRNSGNTIYF. CDR3 DNA sequence: TGTGCCAGCACCCTACGGACAGGACGTAACTCTGGAAACACCATATATTTT.

The chain has TRBV5-1 and TRBJ1-2, with unresolved D. The V end was cut by 3 bases, the J end by 6 bases, with 9 bases between. Germline CDR1 and CDR2: SGHRS and YFSETQ. There are 12 residues in the CDR3. This CDR3 is CASSSGNDGYTF. Here the CDR3 DNA reads TGCGCCAGCAGCTCAGGAAATGATGGCTACACCTTC.

This chain links TRBV5-1 with TRBJ2-1; D gene unclear. CDR1 and CDR2 (germline): SGHRS, YFSETQ. The length of the CDR3 is 15 residues. V lost 0 bases and J lost 1, with 8 bases in between. The CDR3 nucleotides are TGCGCCAGCAGCTTGGCCGGCAGGTCCTACAATGAGCAGTTCTTC. Amino acids: CASSLAGRSYNEQFF.

The chain links TRBV12-5 to TRBJ2-2; TRBD1 matches at 8 bases. CDR1 is LGHNT, CDR2 FRNRAP, per germline. Germline trimming cut 1 base from V and 0 bases from J; bases unmatched to any gene: 13. The CDR3 consists of 20 residues. Here the CDR3 reads CASGLGQRWTGTPNTGELFF. DNA of the CDR3: TGTGCTAGTGGTTTGGGACAAAGATGGACAGGGACACCGAACACCGGGGAGCTGTTTTTT. The variable domain in full, with the rest retrieved from reference TRBV12-5 and TRBJ2-2, is DARVTQTPRHKVTEMGQEVTMRCQPILGHNTVFWYRQTMMQGLELLAYFRNRAPLDDSGMPKDRFSAEMPDATLATLKIQPSEPRDSAVYFCASGLGQRWTGTPNTGELFFGEGSRLTVL.

The chain joins TRBV13 to TRBJ2-5; a possible D gene is TRBD2 (6 bases). The CDR3 consists of 15 residues. In germline, CDR1 is PRHDT, CDR2 FYEKMQ (reference sequence). Trimming left V 5 bases short and J 3 bases short, with 16 bases between. CDR3 DNA: TGTGCCAGCAGCCCAAGACTAGTGCCGAAAGAGACCCAGTACTTC. Protein product: CASSPRLVPKETQYF.

This chain uses TRBV5-1 with TRBJ2-7; D is perhaps TRBD1 (6 bases). CDR3 size: 14 residues. Germline lookup yields CDR1 SGHRS and CDR2 YFSETQ. Deletions cut 0 bases from V and 3 bases from J, with 10 bases between. The CDR3 coding sequence is TGCGCCAGCAGCTTGGCGGGCAGGGGCTACGAGCAGTACTTC. This encodes CASSLAGRGYEQYF.